This T cell receptor beta chain comes out of a study of blood T cells in healthy people across ages. This clonotype was counted between two and nine times. A J-beta primer mix and a sample-barcoded 5' primer were used in a second PCR of roughly 6 to 11 cycles. TCRdb ran MiXCR on the 5' RACE reads and lists one entry per CDR3 protein. The sample has under 2,000,000 distinct CDR3 sequences; about 49% are singletons. The clonotype was recovered from a middle-aged woman in good health. Material: blood.

CDR3 coding DNA: TGCGCCAGCAGAAAGGACAGGGCCGCCTCTGGGGCCAACGTCCTGACTTTC. Translated, it gives CASRKDRAASGANVLTF. The V and J genes are TRBV5-1 and TRBJ2-6, with 8 bases identical to TRBD1. The CDR3 runs 17 residues. With 5 bases clipped from V and 0 bases from J, the junction kept 7 bases outside the gene matches. The germline V gene encodes CDR1 SGHRS and CDR2 YFSETQ.